This T cell receptor (beta chain) originates from a study of blood T cell repertoires in COVID-19. Study in general: Acute and convalescent COVID-19 samples came from the United States, Italy and Spain.

Under the authors' procedure: The authors estimated nucleated cell counts from reference gene primer amplification. Libraries were prepared by immunoSEQ multiplex PCR; TCRdb keeps only in-frame clonotypes and omits some of them. For V, J and clone size, that table is used; D and trimming come from the DNA. Here the sample spans approximately 130,000 clones, around 83% being singletons. The CDR3 totals 15 residues. Unmatched junction bases numbered 5, after V lost 1 base and J lost 6 bases. Germline V CDR1 and CDR2: SEHNR, FQNEAQ (reference sequence). In its sample, this clone was seen once. This chain links TRBV7-9 with TRBJ2-3, with 9 bases identical to TRBD2. The TCR originated in a human donor in a cohort sampled during active COVID-19. Sequenced sample: peripheral blood. Here the CDR3 DNA reads TGTGCCAGCAGCTTAGTCGGCGGGGGGGCTGATACGCAGTATTTT. Encoded protein: CASSLVGGGADTQYF.